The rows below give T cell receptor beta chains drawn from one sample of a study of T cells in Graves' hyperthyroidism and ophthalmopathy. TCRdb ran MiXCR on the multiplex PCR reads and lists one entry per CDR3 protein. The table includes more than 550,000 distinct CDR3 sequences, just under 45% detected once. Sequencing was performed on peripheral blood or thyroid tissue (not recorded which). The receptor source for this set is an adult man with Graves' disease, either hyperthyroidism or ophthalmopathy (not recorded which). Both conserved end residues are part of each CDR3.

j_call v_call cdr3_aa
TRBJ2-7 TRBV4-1 CASSQPGTGRYEQYF
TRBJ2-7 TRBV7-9 CASSLTMDRGDYEQYF
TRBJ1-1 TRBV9 CASSTMGTEAFF
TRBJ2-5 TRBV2 CASSAGLATDSKETQYF
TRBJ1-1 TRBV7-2 CASSSYRGLDTEAFF
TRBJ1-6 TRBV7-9 CASSEQDFSPLHF
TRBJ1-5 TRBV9 CASSAQHF
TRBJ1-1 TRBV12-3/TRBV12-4 CASSPSGQLNTEAFF
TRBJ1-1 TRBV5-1 CASSSLGQGTAEAFF
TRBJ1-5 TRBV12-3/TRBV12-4 CASSSTYSEAQHF
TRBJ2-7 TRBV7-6 CASSQMGQVNYEQYF
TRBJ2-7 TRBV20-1 CSAADGRAEYEQYF
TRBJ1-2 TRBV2 CASSEGGNPLYGYTF
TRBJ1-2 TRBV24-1 CATSDSANYGYTF
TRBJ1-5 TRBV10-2 CASSESNGSGQPQHF
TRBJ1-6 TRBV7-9 CASSSVDGSYNSPLHF
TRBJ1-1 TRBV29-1 CSVGSARDTEAFF